Below, 10 T cell receptor beta chains from the same sample are listed, as sequenced in a study of cytomegalovirus exposure and HLA in healthy donors. The PCR contained 60 Vbeta and 13 Jbeta primers. Only in-frame clones appear in the TCRdb table, and some are missing; sequencing was by immunoSEQ multiplex PCR. The table includes roughly 120,000 clones, approximately 74% detected once. The sequenced material came from PBMCs. The receptors derive from a woman between 50 and 59 years old in good health and CMV-seropositive.

The rearrangement joins TRBV9 to TRBJ2-7, with TRBD2 matching over 7 bases. V shed 3 bases and J 0 bases; nucleotides not matched to a gene: 3. Per germline, CDR1 SGDLS and CDR2 YYNGEE. This CDR3 has 14 residues. The CDR3 sequence: CASSEGGSSYEQYF. The CDR3 DNA reads TGTGCCAGCAGCGAGGGAGGGTCCTCCTACGAGCAGTACTTC.

The J gene is TRBJ2-5, the V gene TRBV7-2, with 8 bases identical to TRBD1. CDR1 and CDR2 from the germline V gene are SGHTA and FQGNSA. V shed 5 bases, J shed 7 bases, and the junction held 6 bases outside the gene matches. The length of the CDR3 is 13 residues. The CDR3 nucleotides are TGTGCCAGCAGCACCGGACAGGGAGCGACCCAGTACTTC. Its protein product is CASSTGQGATQYF. Full variable domain (remainder filled in from reference TRBV7-2 and TRBJ2-5): GAGVSQSPSNKVTEKGKDVELRCDPISGHTALYWYRQSLGQGLEFLIYFQGNSAPDKSGLPSDRFSAERTGGSVSTLTIQRTQQEDSAVYLCASSTGQGATQYFGPGTRLLVL.

This sequence joins TRBV7-9 and TRBJ1-2, with TRBD1 matching over 7 bases. The length of the CDR3 is 13 residues. Trimming at V came to 2 bases and at J to 6 bases, leaving 3 bases not matched to a gene. CDR1 is SEHNR, CDR2 FQNEAQ, per germline (reference sequence). CDR3 bases: TGTGCCAGCAGCTTACTCAGGGGGGATGGCTACACCTTC. Its translation is CASSLLRGDGYTF.

The CDR3 DNA reads as TGTGCCAGCAGCGCATTTTGGGGGACTAGCGCTTCCAATGAGCAGTTCTTC. Protein product: CASSAFWGTSASNEQFF. The rearrangement uses TRBV9 and TRBJ2-1, with 10 bases matching TRBD2. This CDR3 spans 17 amino acids. Germline-derived CDR1 and CDR2 are SGDLS and YYNGEE. V gave up 3 bases and J gave up 6 bases; unmatched junction bases: 12.

The chain carries TRBV9 and TRBJ2-5, with D perhaps matching TRBD2 (6 bases). Germline V lookup: CDR1 SGDLS, CDR2 YYNGEE. V gave up 4 bases and J gave up 1 base, with 20 bases separating them. The CDR3 spans 17 residues. The CDR3 spells CASSPQLGTPLQETQYF. As DNA, the CDR3 is TGTGCCAGCAGCCCCCAACTTGGGACTCCTCTCCAAGAGACCCAGTACTTC.

The V and J genes are TRBV2 and TRBJ2-3, with 9 bases lining up with TRBD2. Germline V gene sequence: CDR1 SNHLY, CDR2 FYNNEI. This CDR3 is built from 14 residues. Germline trimming cut 5 bases from V and 6 bases from J; bases unmatched to any gene: 6. The CDR3 DNA is TGTGCCAGCAGTCCTAGCGGGGCAGGGGATACGCAGTATTTT. Translation: CASSPSGAGDTQYF.

V usage is TRBV20-1 and J usage is TRBJ1-1; D remains unclear. CDR3 length: 10 residues. Deletions cut 3 bases from V and 8 bases from J, with 7 bases between. The germline gives CDR1 DFQATT, CDR2 SNEGSKA (reference sequence). CDR3 nucleotide sequence: TGCAGTGCTAGTCCCGGGGAAGCTTTCTTT. Translation: CSASPGEAFF.

The chain is built from TRBV27 and TRBJ2-6; D perhaps matches TRBD1 (6 bases). CDR3 length: 20 residues. Germline lookup yields CDR1 MNHEY and CDR2 SMNVEV (reference sequence). Trimming removed 0 bases from V and 2 bases from J, with 20 bases in between. CDR3: CASSLSPQGLQGAGANVLTF. The CDR3 region has the DNA TGTGCCAGCAGTTTATCGCCGCAGGGGCTCCAGGGCGCTGGGGCCAACGTCCTGACTTTC.

This clone came up many times. The chain combines TRBV29-1 with TRBJ1-4; D possibly corresponds to TRBD1 (5 bases). The germline gives CDR1 SQVTM, CDR2 ANQGSEA. This CDR3 is 13 amino acids long. The V gene lost 5 bases and the J gene lost 6 bases, with 13 bases spanning the gap. The CDR3 nucleotides are TGCAGCGTTCCGGGACTAGAGCATGAAAAACTGTTTTTT. Residues: CSVPGLEHEKLFF.

The chain recombines TRBV5-5 with TRBJ1-3; D unresolved. Trimming removed 0 bases from V and 0 bases from J, with 10 bases in between. The CDR3 is made up of 16 amino acids. CDR1 is SGHKS and CDR2 is YYEKEE in the germline V gene (reference sequence). The CDR3 sequence is CASSLELGGSGNTIYF. CDR3 nucleotides: TGTGCCAGCAGCTTGGAGTTAGGCGGCTCTGGAAACACCATATATTTT.